Shown below are 30 T cell receptor beta chains from a single sample sequenced in a study of identical twins. One entry per CDR3 protein results from TCRdb running MiXCR on the 5' RACE reads. The data contain around 370,000 distinct CDR3 sequences, roughly 9% of them singletons. Sequenced input: naive T cells sorted from blood. The receptor source for this set is a woman aged 50 to 65 in good health.

This clonotype was counted a few times. The chain is built from TRBV29-1 and TRBJ2-1; perhaps TRBD2 as D (5 bases). The V gene lost 4 bases and the J gene lost 5 bases, with 6 bases spanning the gap. The germline V gene has CDR1 SQVTM and CDR2 ANQGSEA. This CDR3 spans 11 amino acids. The CDR3 reads CSVVRDNEQFF. The CDR3 DNA reads TGCAGCGTTGTGCGGGACAATGAGCAGTTCTTC.

The rearrangement joins TRBV3-1 to TRBJ2-7; D is unresolved. The V and J ends lost 2 bases and 6 bases respectively, with 11 bases between them. From germline, CDR1 is LGHDT and CDR2 YNNKEL (reference sequence). The CDR3 contains 13 residues. CDR3 coding DNA: TGTGCCAGCAGCCAATGGACCACAACCGAGCAGTACTTC. This gives the protein CASSQWTTTEQYF.

There are a few counts of this clonotype. The chain has TRBV7-9 and TRBJ2-5, with D tentatively TRBD1 or TRBD2 (6 bases each). Looked up from germline, CDR1 is SEHNR and CDR2 is FQNEAQ (reference sequence). Trimming shortened V by 1 base and J by 5 bases, and 17 bases separated the two germline ends. The CDR3 spans 16 residues. The CDR3 nucleotides are TGTGCCAGCAGCTTAGTGGGAGAGGGGGGCACGGAGACCCAGTACTTC. Translating it yields CASSLVGEGGTETQYF.

The genes are TRBV14 and TRBJ1-2, with D hard to call. V lost 0 bases, J lost 8 bases, and 13 bases lay in between. The germline V gene has CDR1 SGHDN and CDR2 FVKESK. The length of the CDR3 is 14 residues. CDR3 nucleotide sequence: TGTGCCAGCAGCCAAGATTATGGCCTGGGAGGCTACACCTTC. Its translation is CASSQDYGLGGYTF. The full variable domain, completed using reference TRBV14 and TRBJ1-2, is EAGVTQFPSHSVIEKGQTVTLRCDPISGHDNLYWYRRVMGKEIKFLLHFVKESKQDESGMPNNRFLAERTGGTYSTLKVQPAELEDSGVYFCASSQDYGLGGYTFGSGTRLTVV.

This clonotype was seen ten or more times. The gene calls are TRBV29-1 and TRBJ2-4; TRBD1 aligns across 9 bases. CDR1 is SQVTM, CDR2 ANQGSEA, per germline. Losses at the gene ends were 4 bases for V and 9 bases for J; bases not matched to a gene: 7. This CDR3 has 13 amino acids. The CDR3 here is CSVGAGQGAIQYF. CDR3 coding DNA: TGCAGCGTTGGGGCGGGACAGGGCGCCATTCAGTACTTC.

This clonotype has more than one count but fewer than ten. This chain uses TRBV29-1 with TRBJ2-1; 9 bases fit TRBD2. CDR3 length: 15 residues. Trimming took 6 bases from V and 8 from J; bases not matched to a gene: 14. The germline V gene encodes CDR1 SQVTM and CDR2 ANQGSEA. The CDR3 reads CSVAVGAGGPDEQFF. The CDR3 region has the DNA TGCAGCGTAGCCGTAGGGGCGGGAGGGCCGGATGAGCAGTTCTTC.

The chain couples TRBV25-1 to TRBJ1-2; 7 nucleotides line up with TRBD1. Germline CDR1 and CDR2: MGHDK and SYGVNS. Trimming at V came to 2 bases and at J to 4 bases, leaving 4 bases not matched to a gene. The CDR3 has 14 residues. The CDR3 loop reads CASSEDRVPYGYTF. The CDR3 region has the DNA TGTGCCAGCAGTGAAGACAGGGTCCCCTATGGCTACACCTTC.

In its sample, this clonotype was seen a few times. This chain joins TRBV28 and TRBJ2-7; D is uncertain. The V and J ends lost 5 bases and 7 bases respectively, with 15 bases between them. CDR3 length: 13 residues. The V gene's germline CDR1 is MDHEN and CDR2 SYDVKM. In nucleotides, the CDR3 is TGTGCCAGCAGTCCCCTGGCACCGGGTGAGCAGTACGTC. Its protein is CASSPLAPGEQYV.

Ten or more counts support this clonotype. The chain links TRBV20-1 to TRBJ2-1; the match to TRBD1 covers 8 bases. V shed 3 bases, J shed 9 bases, and the junction held 4 bases outside the gene matches. Germline V gene lookup returns CDR1 DFQATT and CDR2 SNEGSKA (reference sequence). This CDR3 has 12 residues. DNA of the CDR3: TGCAGTGCTAGTCAGGGGGCTGGTGAGCAGTTCTTC. It is translated as CSASQGAGEQFF.

The V and J genes are TRBV20-1 and TRBJ1-2; D uncertain. The CDR3 is 13 amino acids. Germline CDR1 reads DFQATT; CDR2 reads SNEGSKA (reference sequence). V lost 4 bases and J 1 base, leaving 10 bases between the germline ends. The CDR3, as DNA: TGCAGTGCTAAAAGCCGCTTTAACTATGGCTACACCTTC. Translated, it gives CSAKSRFNYGYTF.

This clonotype was seen a handful of times. V gene TRBV7-9 combines with J gene TRBJ2-5; the match to TRBD2 covers 10 bases. V lost 5 bases, J lost 1 base, and 4 bases stayed unmatched. This CDR3 comprises 15 residues. The germline CDR1 and CDR2 sequences are SEHNR and FQNEAQ (reference sequence). Written as DNA, the CDR3 is TGTGCCAGCAGCAAACTAGCGGGACCCCAAGAGACCCAGTACTTC. It specifies CASSKLAGPQETQYF.

This clonotype was seen at least ten times. This chain uses TRBV7-2 with TRBJ2-2; D remains ambiguous. Germline V gives CDR1 SGHTA, CDR2 FQGNSA. V was clipped by 0 bases and J by 0 bases, with 8 bases between them. This CDR3 is 16 amino acids long. The CDR3 is CASSLARDANTGELFF. CDR3 bases: TGTGCCAGCAGCTTAGCGCGAGACGCGAACACCGGGGAGCTGTTTTTT.

This clonotype showed up many times. J is TRBJ1-4 and V is TRBV27; tentatively, D is TRBD1 (6 bases). V lost 8 bases to trimming and J lost 6 bases, with 13 bases between them. The germline CDR1 and CDR2 sequences are MNHEY and SMNVEV (reference sequence). CDR3 length: 13 amino acids. CDR3 nucleotide sequence: TGTGCCAGCGGGGGGGGCAGTGATGAAAAACTGTTTTTT. It specifies CASGGGSDEKLFF.

The V gene is TRBV9, the J gene TRBJ2-1, with 9 bases matching TRBD2. Trimming removed 2 bases from V and 8 bases from J; junction bases left unmatched: 5. Germline V lookup: CDR1 SGDLS, CDR2 YYNGEE. The CDR3 has 14 amino acids. DNA of the CDR3: TGTGCCAGCAGCGTGGGCGGGAGGGTGTATGAGCAGTTCTTC. Amino acid sequence: CASSVGGRVYEQFF.

Here the CDR3 reads CASSLEIRGRGNTIYF. The CDR3 DNA follows: TGTGCCAGCAGTTTAGAGATCAGGGGGCGCGGAAACACCATATATTTT. The chain joins TRBV12-3 or TRBV12-4 to TRBJ1-3, with 8 bases aligning to TRBD1. The junction had 6 bases not matched to a gene; V was cut back by 1 base and J by 4 bases. This CDR3 is 16 amino acids long.

This clonotype has more than one count but fewer than ten. The chain has TRBV24-1 and TRBJ2-3; the match to TRBD2 covers 7 bases. Germline lookup yields CDR1 KGHDR and CDR2 SFDVKD. V lost 4 bases to trimming and J lost 4 bases; unmatched junction nucleotides: 13. The CDR3 sequence is 17 residues long. The CDR3 nucleotides are TGTGCCACCAGTGACCGTACTAGGGCGGGAGCGGCAGATACGCAGTATTTT. It is translated as CATSDRTRAGAADTQYF.

There are many counts of this clonotype. The J gene is TRBJ2-1, the V gene TRBV12-3 or TRBV12-4, with D possibly being TRBD1 (6 bases). There are 12 residues in the CDR3. The V and J ends lost 4 bases and 12 bases respectively, with 13 bases between them. The CDR3 DNA sequence: TGTGCCAGCAGTTCAACAGGGTTTGGGCAGTTCTTC. This gives the protein CASSSTGFGQFF.

The chain combines TRBV20-1 with TRBJ1-4; no clear D. Germline-derived CDR1 and CDR2 are DFQATT and SNEGSKA (reference sequence). The CDR3 loop spans 13 amino acids. V lost 5 bases to trimming and J lost 0 bases, with 7 bases between them. This chain's CDR3 is CSAPFSTNEKLFF. In DNA, the CDR3 is TGCAGTGCTCCGTTTTCAACTAATGAAAAACTGTTTTTT.

This clonotype was observed many times. The chain couples TRBV6-2 or TRBV6-3 to TRBJ2-2, with 7 bases identical to TRBD1. The germline CDR1 and CDR2 sequences are MNHEY and SVGEGT. Trimming at V came to 9 bases and at J to 6 bases, leaving 13 bases not matched to a gene. This CDR3 has 15 residues. The CDR3: CASSSPDRPAGELFF. The CDR3 DNA reads TGTGCCAGTTCTTCCCCGGACAGGCCGGCCGGGGAGCTGTTTTTT.

The chain combines TRBV18 with TRBJ2-7; D unclear. The CDR3 has 13 amino acids. The V end lost 5 bases, the J end lost 3 bases, and 11 bases lay between the germline ends. Germline assignment: CDR1 KGHSH and CDR2 LQKENI. The CDR3 reads CASSILGLYEQYF. In nucleotides, the CDR3 is TGTGCCAGCTCAATACTCGGTCTCTACGAGCAGTACTTC.

This clonotype was seen many times. The chain links TRBV10-3 to TRBJ1-1, with no clear D. The germline V gene has CDR1 ENHRY and CDR2 SYGVKD. V shed 3 bases and J shed 2 bases, with 10 bases lying between them. The CDR3 sequence is 14 residues long. In DNA, the CDR3 is TGTGCCATCAGTGATTTTTCCTTCAACACTGAAGCTTTCTTT. Translating gives CAISDFSFNTEAFF.

This clonotype was observed a handful of times. The chain carries TRBV7-9 and TRBJ2-1; the match to TRBD2 covers 10 bases. Germline V gene data show CDR1 as SEHNR and CDR2 as FQNEAQ (reference sequence). The CDR3 totals 14 residues. Unmatched junction bases numbered 8, after V lost 7 bases and J lost 8 bases. The CDR3 region is CASKAGAGGDEQFF. Written as DNA, the CDR3 is TGTGCCAGCAAAGCAGGAGCGGGAGGGGATGAGCAGTTCTTC.

J is TRBJ2-7 and V is TRBV11-2, with no clear D. This CDR3 is built from 11 residues. Germline values: CDR1 SGHAT, CDR2 FQNNGV. The V and J ends lost 4 bases and 3 bases respectively, with 4 bases between them. CDR3 loop: CASSCHYEQYV. In DNA form, the CDR3 reads TGTGCCAGCAGCTGCCACTACGAGCAGTACGTC.

The rearrangement joins TRBV29-1 to TRBJ2-1; 10 bases line up with TRBD1. V trimming: 7 bases; J trimming: 15 bases; junction bases outside the gene matches: 15. The CDR3 sequence is 13 residues long. Germline-derived CDR1 and CDR2 are SQVTM and ANQGSEA. As DNA, the CDR3 is TGCAGCGGATCCGGGACAGGGGTATCCTTGATGTTCTTC. It yields the protein CSGSGTGVSLMFF.

This rearrangement joins TRBV14 to TRBJ2-7; D uncertain. The CDR3 contains 14 residues. The V and J ends lost 5 bases and 2 bases respectively, with 13 bases between them. Germline values: CDR1 SGHDN, CDR2 FVKESK. The CDR3 sequence: CASSFMDGAYEQYF. The DNA for the CDR3 is TGTGCCAGCAGCTTTATGGACGGTGCCTACGAGCAGTACTTC.

This chain joins TRBV6-4 and TRBJ2-2; D is possibly TRBD1 (6 bases). The CDR3 contains 16 residues. Germline CDR1 reads MRHNA; CDR2 reads SNTAGT. V was cut by 5 bases and J by 4 bases, with 17 bases left in between. The CDR3 nucleotides are TGTGCCAGCAGTCCCGAGGGGGAAATCCGCACCGGGGAGCTGTTTTTT. Translated, it gives CASSPEGEIRTGELFF.

This clonotype was observed many times. The J gene is TRBJ1-1, the V gene TRBV12-3 or TRBV12-4; no clear D gene. The CDR3 has 18 amino acids. The V and J ends lost 2 bases and 6 bases respectively, with 25 bases between them. The CDR3 loop is CASSLLLGPGWEFAEAFF. In DNA, the CDR3 is TGTGCCAGCAGTTTACTCCTTGGGCCCGGGTGGGAGTTCGCTGAAGCTTTCTTT.

CDR3 amino acids: CAIKAGVQFF. CDR3 bases: TGTGCCATCAAAGCCGGTGTGCAGTTCTTC. The chain uses TRBV2 and TRBJ2-1; unclear D gene. CDR1 SNHLY and CDR2 FYNNEI come from the germline V gene. V was cut by 10 bases and J by 12 bases, with 13 bases left in between. This CDR3 has 10 residues.

This chain uses TRBV11-3 with TRBJ2-2; D is undetermined. Trimming pared 0 bases from V and 3 bases from J, leaving 5 bases between. CDR1 and CDR2 (germline): SGHNT, YENEEA. This CDR3 has 14 residues. CDR3 nucleotide sequence: TGTGCCAGCAGCTTAGATCCCTACACCGGGGAGCTGTTTTTT. Its translation: CASSLDPYTGELFF.

In this sample, this clonotype turned up a few times. V is TRBV10-2 and J is TRBJ2-5, with TRBD2 as a possible D gene (6 bases). V shed 3 bases and J shed 5 bases, with 19 bases lying between them. The CDR3 spans 16 residues. CDR1 is WSHSY and CDR2 is SAAADI in the germline V gene. In DNA form, the CDR3 reads TGCGCCAGCAGTGATTTAGCGGCTCTTGGATCGGAGACCCAGTACTTC. Residues: CASSDLAALGSETQYF.